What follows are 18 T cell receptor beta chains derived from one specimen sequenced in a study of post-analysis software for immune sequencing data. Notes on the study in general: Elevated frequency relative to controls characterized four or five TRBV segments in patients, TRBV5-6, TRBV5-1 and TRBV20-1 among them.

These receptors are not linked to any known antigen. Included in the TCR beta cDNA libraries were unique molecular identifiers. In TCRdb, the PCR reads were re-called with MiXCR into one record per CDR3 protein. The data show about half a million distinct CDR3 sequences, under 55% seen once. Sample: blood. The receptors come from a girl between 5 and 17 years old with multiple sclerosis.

The CDR3 reads CASSRSHRGQEETQYF. The DNA of the CDR3 is TGTGCCAGCAGCCGCTCTCACAGGGGGCAGGAGGAGACCCAGTACTTC. J is TRBJ2-7 and V is TRBV27, with 9 nucleotides matching TRBD1. Gene TRBJ2-5 matches the end of the DNA better, so the J call may be wrong. The CDR3 sequence is 16 residues long. The germline V gene encodes CDR1 MNHEY and CDR2 SMNVEV (reference sequence).

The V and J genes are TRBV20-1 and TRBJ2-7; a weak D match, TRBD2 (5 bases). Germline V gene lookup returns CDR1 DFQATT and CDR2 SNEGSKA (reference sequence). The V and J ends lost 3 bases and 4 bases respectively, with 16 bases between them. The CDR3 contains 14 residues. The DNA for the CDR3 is TGCAGTGCTAGCGGATTTGCTACTAGATACGAGCAGTACTTC. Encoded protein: CSASGFATRYEQYF.

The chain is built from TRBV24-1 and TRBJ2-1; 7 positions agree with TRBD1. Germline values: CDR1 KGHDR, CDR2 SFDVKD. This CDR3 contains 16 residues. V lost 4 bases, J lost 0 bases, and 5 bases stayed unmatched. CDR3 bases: TGTGCCACCAGTGAACAGGGACAGAACTCCTACAATGAGCAGTTCTTC. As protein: CATSEQGQNSYNEQFF.

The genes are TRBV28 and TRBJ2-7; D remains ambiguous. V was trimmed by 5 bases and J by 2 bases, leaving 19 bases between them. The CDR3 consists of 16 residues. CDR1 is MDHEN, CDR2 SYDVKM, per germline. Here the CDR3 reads CASSNVPGRPPYEQYF. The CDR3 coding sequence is TGTGCCAGCAGTAACGTCCCGGGCCGCCCACCCTACGAGCAGTACTTC.

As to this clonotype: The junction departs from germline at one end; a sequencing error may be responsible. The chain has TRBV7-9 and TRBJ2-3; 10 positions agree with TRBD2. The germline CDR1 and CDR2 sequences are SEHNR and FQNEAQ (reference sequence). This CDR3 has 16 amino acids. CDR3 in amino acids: CVSSPPPGLATDTQYF. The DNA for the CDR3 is TGTGTCAGCAGCCCCCCCCCGGGACTAGCGACAGATACGCAGTATTTT.

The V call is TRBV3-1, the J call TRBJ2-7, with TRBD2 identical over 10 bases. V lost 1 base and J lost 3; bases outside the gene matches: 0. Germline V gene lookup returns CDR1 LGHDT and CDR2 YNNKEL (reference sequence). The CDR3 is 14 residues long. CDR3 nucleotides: TGTGCCAGCAGCCAAGGGACTAGCGGCTACGAGCAGTACTTC. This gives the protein CASSQGTSGYEQYF.

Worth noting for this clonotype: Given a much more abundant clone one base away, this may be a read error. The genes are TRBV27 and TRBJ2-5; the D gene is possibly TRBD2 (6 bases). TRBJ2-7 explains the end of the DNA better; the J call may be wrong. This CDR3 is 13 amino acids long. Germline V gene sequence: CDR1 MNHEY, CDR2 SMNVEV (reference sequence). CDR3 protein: CASRDSGSYEQYF. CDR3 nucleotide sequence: TGTGCCAGCAGGGATAGCGGAAGCTACGAGCAGTACTTC.

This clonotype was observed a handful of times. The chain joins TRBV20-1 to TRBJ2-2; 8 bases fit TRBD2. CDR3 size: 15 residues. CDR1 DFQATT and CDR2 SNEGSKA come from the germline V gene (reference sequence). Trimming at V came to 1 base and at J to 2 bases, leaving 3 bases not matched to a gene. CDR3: CSARGGTSNTGELFF. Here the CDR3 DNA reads TGCAGTGCTAGAGGGGGGACTAGTAACACCGGGGAGCTGTTTTTT.

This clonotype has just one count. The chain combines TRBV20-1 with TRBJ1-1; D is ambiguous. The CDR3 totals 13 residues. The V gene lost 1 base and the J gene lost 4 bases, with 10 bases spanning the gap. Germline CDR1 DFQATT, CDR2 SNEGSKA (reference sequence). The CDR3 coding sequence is TGCAGTGCTAGAGTAAGTTGGAGCACTGAAGCTTTCTTT. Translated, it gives CSARVSWSTEAFF.

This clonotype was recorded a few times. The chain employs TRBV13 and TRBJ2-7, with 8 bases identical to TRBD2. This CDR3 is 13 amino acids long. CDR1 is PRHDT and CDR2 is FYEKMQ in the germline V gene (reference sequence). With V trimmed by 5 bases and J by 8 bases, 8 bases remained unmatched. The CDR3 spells CASSVTSGGQQYF. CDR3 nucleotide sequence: TGTGCCAGCAGCGTCACTAGCGGAGGACAGCAGTACTTC.

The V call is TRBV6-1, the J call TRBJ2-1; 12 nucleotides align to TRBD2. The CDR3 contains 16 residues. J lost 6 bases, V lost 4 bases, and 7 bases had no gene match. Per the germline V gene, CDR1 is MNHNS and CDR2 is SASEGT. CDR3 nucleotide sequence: TGTGCCAGCAGTGTCTCCTCTAGCGGGAGGGCCAATGAGCAGTTCTTC. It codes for CASSVSSSGRANEQFF.

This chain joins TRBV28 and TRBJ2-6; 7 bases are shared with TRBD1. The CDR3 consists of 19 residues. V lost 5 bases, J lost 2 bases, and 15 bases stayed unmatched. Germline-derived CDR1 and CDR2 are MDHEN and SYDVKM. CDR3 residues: CASSPGTGQIETGANVLTF. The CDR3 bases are TGTGCCAGCAGTCCAGGGACGGGACAGATCGAAACTGGGGCCAACGTCCTGACTTTC.

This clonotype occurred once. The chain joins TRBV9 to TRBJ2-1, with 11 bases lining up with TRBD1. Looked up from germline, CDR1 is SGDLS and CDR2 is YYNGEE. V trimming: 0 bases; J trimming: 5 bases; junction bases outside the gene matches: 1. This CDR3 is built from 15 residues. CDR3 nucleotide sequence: TGTGCCAGCAGCGTAGTGGGACAGGGGGACAATGAGCAGTTCTTC. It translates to CASSVVGQGDNEQFF.

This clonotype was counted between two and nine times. The CDR3 nucleotides are TGCAGCTTCTCAGGACAGGCGCAAGAGACCCAGTACTTC. Residues: CSFSGQAQETQYF. The V call is TRBV29-1, the J call TRBJ2-5, with TRBD1 matching over 7 bases. The CDR3 loop spans 13 amino acids. The germline V gene encodes CDR1 SQVTM and CDR2 ANQGSEA. V lost 8 bases, J lost 2 bases, and 8 bases stayed unmatched.

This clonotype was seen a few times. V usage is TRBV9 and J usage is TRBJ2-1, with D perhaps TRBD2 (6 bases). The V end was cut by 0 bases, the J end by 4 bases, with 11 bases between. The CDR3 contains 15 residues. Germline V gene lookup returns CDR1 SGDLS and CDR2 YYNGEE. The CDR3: CASSVGSSAYNEQFF. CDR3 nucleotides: TGTGCCAGCAGCGTAGGATCTAGCGCATACAATGAGCAGTTCTTC.

The chain's CDR3 is CASNPGLGRYGYTF. CDR3 sequence (DNA): TGTGCCAGCAACCCCGGTCTGGGGCGTTATGGCTACACCTTC. J is TRBJ1-2 and V is TRBV2; weak D call: TRBD1 (5 bases). The germline V gene has CDR1 SNHLY and CDR2 FYNNEI. The CDR3 is made up of 14 amino acids. Between the trimmed V and J ends, which lost 7 bases and 5 bases, there was a span of 17 bases.

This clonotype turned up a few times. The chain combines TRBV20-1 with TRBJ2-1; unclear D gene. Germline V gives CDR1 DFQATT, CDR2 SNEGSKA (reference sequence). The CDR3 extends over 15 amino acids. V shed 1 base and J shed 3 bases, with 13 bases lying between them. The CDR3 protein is CSARVNSRVYNEQFF. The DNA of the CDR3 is TGCAGTGCTAGAGTTAACAGCCGCGTCTACAATGAGCAGTTCTTC.

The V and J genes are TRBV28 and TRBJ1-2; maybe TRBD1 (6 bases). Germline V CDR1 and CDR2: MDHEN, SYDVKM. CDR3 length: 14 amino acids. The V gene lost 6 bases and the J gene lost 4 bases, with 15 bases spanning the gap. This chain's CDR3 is CASSWGADSYGYTF. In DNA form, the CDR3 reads TGTGCCAGCAGCTGGGGGGCAGACTCCTATGGCTACACCTTC.